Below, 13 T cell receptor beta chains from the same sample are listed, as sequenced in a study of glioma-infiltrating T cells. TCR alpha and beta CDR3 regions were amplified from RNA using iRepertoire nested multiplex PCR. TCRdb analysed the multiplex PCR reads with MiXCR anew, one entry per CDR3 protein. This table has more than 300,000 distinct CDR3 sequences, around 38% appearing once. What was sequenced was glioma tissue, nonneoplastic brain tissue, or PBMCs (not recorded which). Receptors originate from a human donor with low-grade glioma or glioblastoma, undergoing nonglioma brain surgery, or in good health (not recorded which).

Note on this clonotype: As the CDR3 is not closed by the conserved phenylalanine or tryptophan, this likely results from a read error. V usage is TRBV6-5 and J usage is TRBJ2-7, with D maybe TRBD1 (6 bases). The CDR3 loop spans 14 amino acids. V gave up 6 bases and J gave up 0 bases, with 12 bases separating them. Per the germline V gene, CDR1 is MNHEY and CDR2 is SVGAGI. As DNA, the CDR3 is TGTGCCAGCAGGGGTGCCAGGGGCTCCTACGAGCAGTACTCC. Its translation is CASRGARGSYEQYS.

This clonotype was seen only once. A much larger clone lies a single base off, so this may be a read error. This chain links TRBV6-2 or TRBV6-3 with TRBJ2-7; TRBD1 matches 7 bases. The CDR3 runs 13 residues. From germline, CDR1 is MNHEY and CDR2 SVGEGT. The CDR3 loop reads CASRTGAPYEHYF. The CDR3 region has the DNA TGTGCCAGCAGAACAGGGGCCCCCTACGAGCATTACTTC.

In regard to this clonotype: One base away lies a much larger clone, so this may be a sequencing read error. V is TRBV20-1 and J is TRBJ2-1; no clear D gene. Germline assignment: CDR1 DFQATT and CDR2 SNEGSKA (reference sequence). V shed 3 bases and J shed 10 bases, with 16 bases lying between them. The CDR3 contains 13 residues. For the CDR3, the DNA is TGCAGTGCTAGTTTCCCCGGGCGCCACGAGCAGTTCTTC. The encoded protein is CSASFPGRHEQFF.

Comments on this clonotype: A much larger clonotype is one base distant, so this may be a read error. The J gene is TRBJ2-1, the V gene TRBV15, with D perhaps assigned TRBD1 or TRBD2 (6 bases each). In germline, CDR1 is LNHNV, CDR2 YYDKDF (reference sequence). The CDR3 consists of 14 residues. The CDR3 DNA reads TGTGCCGCCAGCGAAGGAAGGGGGGAGTTTGAGCAGTTCTTC. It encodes CAASEGRGEFEQFF.

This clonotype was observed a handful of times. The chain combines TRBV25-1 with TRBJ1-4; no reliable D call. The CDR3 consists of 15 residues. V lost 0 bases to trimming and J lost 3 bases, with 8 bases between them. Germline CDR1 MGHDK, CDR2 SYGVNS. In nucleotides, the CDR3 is TGTGCCAGCAGTGAATACGGCGCAGCTAATGAAAAACTGTTTTTT. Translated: CASSEYGAANEKLFF.

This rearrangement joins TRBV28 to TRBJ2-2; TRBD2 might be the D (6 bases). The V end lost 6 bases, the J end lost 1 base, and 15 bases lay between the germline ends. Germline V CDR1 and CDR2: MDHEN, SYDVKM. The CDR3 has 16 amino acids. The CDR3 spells CASSDGQGGNTGELFF. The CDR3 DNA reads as TGTGCCAGCAGCGACGGGCAGGGAGGGAACACCGGGGAGCTGTTTTTT.

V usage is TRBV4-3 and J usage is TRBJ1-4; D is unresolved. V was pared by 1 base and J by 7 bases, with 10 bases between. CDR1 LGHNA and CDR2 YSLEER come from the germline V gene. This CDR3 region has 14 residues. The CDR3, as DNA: TGCGCCAGCAGCCAAGTCGAGTGGAGTGAAAAACTGTTTTTT. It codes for CASSQVEWSEKLFF.

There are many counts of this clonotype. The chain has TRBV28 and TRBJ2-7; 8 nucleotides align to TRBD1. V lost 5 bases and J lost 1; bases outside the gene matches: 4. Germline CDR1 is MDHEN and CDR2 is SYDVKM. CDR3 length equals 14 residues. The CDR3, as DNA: TGTGCCAGCAGTGTTTACAGGGGGTCCTACGAGCAGTACTTC. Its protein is CASSVYRGSYEQYF.

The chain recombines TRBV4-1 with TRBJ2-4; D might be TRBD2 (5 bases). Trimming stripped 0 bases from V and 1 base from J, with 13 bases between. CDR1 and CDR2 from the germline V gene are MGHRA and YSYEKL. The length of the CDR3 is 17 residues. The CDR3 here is CASSQDSTPGAKNIQYF. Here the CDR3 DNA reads TGCGCCAGCAGCCAAGATTCGACCCCGGGGGCCAAAAACATTCAGTACTTC.

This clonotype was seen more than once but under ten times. In DNA, the CDR3 is TGCGCCAGCAGCCAAGAGGTGACTAGCGGGAGAGGAATAGATACGCAGTATTTT. Protein sequence: CASSQEVTSGRGIDTQYF. V gene TRBV4-3 combines with J gene TRBJ2-3, with 12 positions matching TRBD2. CDR3 length: 18 residues. Looked up from germline, CDR1 is LGHNA and CDR2 is YSLEER. After removal of 0 bases from V and 5 bases from J, the junction contained 9 bases not matched to a gene.

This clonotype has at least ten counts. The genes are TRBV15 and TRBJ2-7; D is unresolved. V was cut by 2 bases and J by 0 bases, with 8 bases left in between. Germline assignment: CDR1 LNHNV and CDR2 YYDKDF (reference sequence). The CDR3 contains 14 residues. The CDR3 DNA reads TGTGCCACCAGCAGAAACCCGGACTCCTACGAGCAGTACTTC. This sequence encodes CATSRNPDSYEQYF.

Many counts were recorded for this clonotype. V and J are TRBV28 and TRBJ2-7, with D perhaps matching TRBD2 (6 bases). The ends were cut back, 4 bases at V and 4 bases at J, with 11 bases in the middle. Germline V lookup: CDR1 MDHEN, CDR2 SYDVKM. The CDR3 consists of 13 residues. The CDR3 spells CASSSGGTYEQYF. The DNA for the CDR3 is TGTGCCAGCAGTTCCGGCGGGACTTACGAGCAGTACTTC.

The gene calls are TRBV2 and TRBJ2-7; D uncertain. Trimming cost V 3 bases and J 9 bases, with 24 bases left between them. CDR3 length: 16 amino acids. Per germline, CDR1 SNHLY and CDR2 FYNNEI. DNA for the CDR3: TGTGCCAGCAGTGATTGGGTCACGCTGAGCTCTTCGTTGCAGTACTTC. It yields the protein CASSDWVTLSSSLQYF.